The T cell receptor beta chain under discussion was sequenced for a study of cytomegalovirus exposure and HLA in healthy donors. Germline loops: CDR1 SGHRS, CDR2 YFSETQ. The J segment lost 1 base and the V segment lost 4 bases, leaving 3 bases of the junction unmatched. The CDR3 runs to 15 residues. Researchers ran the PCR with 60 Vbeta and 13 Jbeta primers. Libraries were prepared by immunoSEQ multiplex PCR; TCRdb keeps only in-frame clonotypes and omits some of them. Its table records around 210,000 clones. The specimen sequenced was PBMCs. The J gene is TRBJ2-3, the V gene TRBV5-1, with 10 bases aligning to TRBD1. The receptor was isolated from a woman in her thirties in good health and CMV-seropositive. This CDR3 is CASSGDRGGTDTQYF. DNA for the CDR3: TGCGCCAGCAGCGGGGACAGGGGAGGCACAGATACGCAGTATTTT.